Listed below are T cell receptor beta chains from one sample, sequenced in a study of blood T cells in healthy people across ages. TCRdb re-analysed the 5' RACE reads in MiXCR, keeping a single row per CDR3 protein. This table holds 790,000 or so distinct CDR3 sequences, around half found once. The sequencing sample was made of blood. The source of these receptors is a man older than 75 in good health. Each CDR3 is given with its conserved first and last residue. A D gene is named only where the DNA matches it firmly. Clone size, where shown, is once, few, many, or a class for clones that have expanded.

v_gene: TRBV2; j_gene: TRBJ2-3; abundance: .; d_gene: TRBD2; CDR3nt: TGTGCCAGTAAGCGGGAGTCAACAGATACGCAGTATTTT; CDR3aa: CASKRESTDTQYF
v_gene: TRBV12-3/TRBV12-4; j_gene: TRBJ2-6; abundance: .; d_gene: .; CDR3nt: TGTGCCAGCAGTTTGGCCGGTGTGGCGGGAAGCTCTGGGGCCAACGTCCTGACTTTC; CDR3aa: CASSLAGVAGSSGANVLTF
v_gene: TRBV5-1; j_gene: TRBJ1-6; abundance: .; d_gene: .; CDR3nt: TGCGCCAGCAGCTTGGAAGTCCCAGACAATTCACCCCTCCACTTT; CDR3aa: CASSLEVPDNSPLHF
v_gene: TRBV11-2; j_gene: TRBJ2-1; abundance: .; d_gene: TRBD1; CDR3nt: TGTGCCAGCAGTTCGGACAGGGGGCCCTGGAATGAGCAGTTCTTC; CDR3aa: CASSSDRGPWNEQFF
v_gene: TRBV2; j_gene: TRBJ2-5; abundance: few; d_gene: TRBD1; CDR3nt: TGTGCCAGCATGGTAGCAGGGGGCATCGGGACCCAGTACTTC; CDR3aa: CASMVAGGIGTQYF
v_gene: TRBV7-8; j_gene: TRBJ2-1; abundance: .; d_gene: .; CDR3nt: TGTGCCAGCAGCTTAGTGGAGGATGAGCAGTTCTTC; CDR3aa: CASSLVEDEQFF
v_gene: TRBV7-9; j_gene: TRBJ2-2; abundance: .; d_gene: .; CDR3nt: TGTGCCAGCAGCTACAGCCAGGGGATTCTCTCCGGGGAGCTGTTTTTT; CDR3aa: CASSYSQGILSGELFF
v_gene: TRBV5-1; j_gene: TRBJ2-3; abundance: .; d_gene: TRBD2; CDR3nt: TGCGCCAGCAGCCTGGGACTAGCGGGAGGTATCGCAGATACGCAGTATTTT; CDR3aa: CASSLGLAGGIADTQYF
v_gene: TRBV12-3/TRBV12-4; j_gene: TRBJ2-5; abundance: many; d_gene: TRBD1; CDR3nt: TGTGCCAGCAGTACGGACAGGGGGCGTGAGACCCAGTACTTC; CDR3aa: CASSTDRGRETQYF
v_gene: TRBV5-1; j_gene: TRBJ2-4; abundance: few; d_gene: TRBD1; CDR3nt: TGCGCCAGCAGCTGGACAGGACAAAAAAACATTCAGTACTTC; CDR3aa: CASSWTGQKNIQYF
v_gene: TRBV20-1; j_gene: TRBJ2-5; abundance: many; d_gene: TRBD2; CDR3nt: TGCAGTGGGGGACTAGCGGGAGTAGCTAGTGAGCAGTACTTC; CDR3aa: CSGGLAGVASEQYF
v_gene: TRBV29-1; j_gene: TRBJ2-3; abundance: .; d_gene: TRBD2; CDR3nt: TGCAGCGTTGGAAGAGCTAGCGGGAGAACAGATACGCAGTATTTT; CDR3aa: CSVGRASGRTDTQYF
v_gene: TRBV5-1; j_gene: TRBJ2-7; abundance: few; d_gene: TRBD2; CDR3nt: TGCGCCAGCAGCCATAGCGGGAGTCGGGGCGAGCAGTACTTC; CDR3aa: CASSHSGSRGEQYF
v_gene: TRBV6-2/TRBV6-3; j_gene: TRBJ2-7; abundance: .; d_gene: .; CDR3nt: TGTGCCAGCGAGCGGGACAGCCACGAGCAGTACTTC; CDR3aa: CASERDSHEQYF